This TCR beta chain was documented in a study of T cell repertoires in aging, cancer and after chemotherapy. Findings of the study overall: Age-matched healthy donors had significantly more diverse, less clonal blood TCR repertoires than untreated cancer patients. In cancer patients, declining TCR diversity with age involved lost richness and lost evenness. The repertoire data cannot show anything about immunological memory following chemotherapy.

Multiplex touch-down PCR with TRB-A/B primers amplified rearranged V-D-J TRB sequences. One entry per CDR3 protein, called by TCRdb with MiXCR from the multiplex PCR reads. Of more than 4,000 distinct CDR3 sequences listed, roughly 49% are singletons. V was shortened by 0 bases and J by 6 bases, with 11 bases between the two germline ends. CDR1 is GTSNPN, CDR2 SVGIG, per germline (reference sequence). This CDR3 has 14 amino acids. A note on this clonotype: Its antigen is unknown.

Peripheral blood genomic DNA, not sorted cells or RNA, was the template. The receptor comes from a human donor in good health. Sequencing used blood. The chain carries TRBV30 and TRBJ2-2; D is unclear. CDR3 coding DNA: TGTGCCTGGAGTGTACCTACGGAATCCGGGGAGCTGTTTTTT. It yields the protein CAWSVPTESGELFF.